The T cell receptor (beta chain) described here comes from a study of vaccination and CD4 T cells after COVID-19. In the study overall: Post-diagnosis, post-COVID samples were collected after a median approximately 97 days, ranging 35 to 161.

This clonotype came up a few times. What it binds is not known. Sequence data for DNA of cultured CD4+ T cells were generated by the Oncomine TCR Beta short-read assay. Investigators isolated genomic DNA from cultured CD4+ T cells. Using its own MiXCR run on the PCR reads, TCRdb lists one record per CDR3 protein. The data show around 25,000 distinct CDR3 sequences, with roughly 70% seen just once and roughly 17% held by the top ten. Specified treatment: approximately 9-day PBMC culture with coronavirus spike peptide pools or control peptides (ViraFEST assay). CDR3 length: 14 amino acids. Deletions cut 1 base from V and 2 bases from J, with 8 bases between. CDR1 and CDR2 from the germline V gene are SGHTA and FQGNSA.

The receptor was isolated from a human donor who received a COVID-19 vaccine. This specimen consisted of CD4+ T cells from blood, cultured in vitro, obtained after SARS-CoV-2 vaccination. The chain employs TRBV7-2 and TRBJ2-5; D unresolved. CDR3 coding DNA: TGTGCCAGCAGCTTAGTAGGCCAGCAAGAGACCCAGTACTTC. Translation gives CASSLVGQQETQYF.